A selection of T cell receptor beta chains follows, all from one sample in a study of regulatory T cells in long-lasting Graves disease. In TCRdb, the multiplex PCR reads were re-called with MiXCR into one record per CDR3 protein. This repertoire shows hundreds of thousands of distinct CDR3 sequences, about a fifth found once; its top ten account for 7.8%. The source was peripheral blood mononuclear cells (PBMCs), collected when the disease was refractory, from a patient treated with antithyroid drugs. The receptors originated from a female donor with Graves disease. The CDR3 runs from the conserved cysteine through the conserved F or W. D genes are given only for firm matches. A row's size may be missing; if present it is once, few, many or a size class.

abundance	v_gene	j_gene	d_gene	CDR3nt	CDR3aa
many	TRBV11-2	TRBJ1-3	NA	TGTGCCAGCAGCTTAGGGTCGATCGGAAACACCATATATTTT	CASSLGSIGNTIYF
many	TRBV4-2	TRBJ2-5	NA	TGTGCCAGCAGTCAGTACCAAGAGACCCAGTACTTC	CASSQYQETQYF
many	TRBV27	TRBJ1-1	NA	TGTGCCAGCAGAGATTCTAGTTACACTGAAGCTTTCTTT	CASRDSSYTEAFF
NA	TRBV7-2	TRBJ2-5	NA	TGTGCCAGCAGCTCCTTCCGGGGATTGGGGGAGACCCAGTACTTC	CASSSFRGLGETQYF
few	TRBV6-2/TRBV6-3	TRBJ1-4	NA	TGTGCCAGCGCTGACGGGGGGCGTGAAAAACTGTTTTTT	CASADGGREKLFF
many	TRBV2	TRBJ1-5	NA	TGTGCCAGCACCCGAGACTGGATCTCGCCCCAGCATTTT	CASTRDWISPQHF
NA	TRBV12-3/TRBV12-4	TRBJ1-4	NA	TGTGCCAGCAGCCCCACACGGCGGTGGGGATACGAGCAGTCAACGCCAAATGAAAAACTGTTTTTT	CASSPTRRWGYEQSTPNEKLFF
NA	TRBV7-2	TRBJ2-3	TRBD1	TGTGCCAGCGTTGACAGGGGAAGCACAGATACGCAGTATTTT	CASVDRGSTDTQYF
NA	TRBV11-1	TRBJ2-3	TRBD2	TGTGCCAGCAGCTTCTTCTTAGCGGGAGGGGGATCCACAGATACGCAGTATTTT	CASSFFLAGGGSTDTQYF
many	TRBV28	TRBJ1-6	TRBD1	TGTGCCAGCAGTTGGGGGGACAGTAATTCACCCCTCCACTTT	CASSWGDSNSPLHF
NA	TRBV19	TRBJ2-5	NA	TGTGCCAGTAGTATAGGGGGGGGCAGTAGGGAGACCCAGTACTTC	CASSIGGGSRETQYF
many	TRBV5-1	TRBJ2-7	NA	TGCGCCAGCAGCCGGTACCGGGACACCTCCTACGAGCAGTACTTC	CASSRYRDTSYEQYF
few	TRBV20-1	TRBJ2-7	NA	TGCAGTGCTAGAGGGGGCGAGAACGAGCAGTACTTC	CSARGGENEQYF
NA	TRBV28	TRBJ2-1	NA	TGTGCCAGCAGCCCCTTAACCGGGACGACGAGGGGCAATGAGCAGTTCTTC	CASSPLTGTTRGNEQFF
few	TRBV29-1	TRBJ2-7	NA	TGCAGCGCCCCAGGGAGGTCAGGCGAGCAGTACTTC	CSAPGRSGEQYF
few	TRBV28	TRBJ2-3	NA	TGTGCCAGCAGTTTATCCGAGACAGCCACAGATACGCAGTATTTT	CASSLSETATDTQYF
few	TRBV9	TRBJ2-7	TRBD2	TGTGCCAGCAGCCATCAGACAGGACTAGCGGGAGAGCAGTACTTC	CASSHQTGLAGEQYF
NA	TRBV20-1	TRBJ1-1	NA	TGCGGCGCGGACCCGACGAACACTGAAGCTTTCTTT	CGADPTNTEAFF
NA	TRBV24-1	TRBJ2-7	TRBD1	TGTGCCACCAGTGACCCGGACAGGGCGTCCGAGCAGTACTTC	CATSDPDRASEQYF
NA	TRBV12-3/TRBV12-4	TRBJ2-6	TRBD2	TGTGCCAGCAGTTCCTTGGCGGGAGGGATAGCTGGGGCCAACGTCCTGACTTTC	CASSSLAGGIAGANVLTF
many	TRBV10-2	TRBJ2-2	NA	TGCGCCAGCATACAGGGTTCCGGGGAGCTGTTTTTT	CASIQGSGELFF
many	TRBV28	TRBJ2-7	NA	TGTGCCAGCAGTTTACCCCAGGGGCCCTACGAGCAGTACTTC	CASSLPQGPYEQYF